This is a list of T cell receptor beta chains from one sample in a study of identical twins. One entry per CDR3 protein results from TCRdb running MiXCR on the 5' RACE reads. The table lists roughly 350,000 distinct CDR3 sequences, about 12% of them singletons. These data are also associated with another study on yellow fever vaccine responses in identical twins.

Input material: CD8+ T cells sorted from blood. These receptor sequences come from a woman under 30 in good health. Both conserved end residues are part of each CDR3. Each record gives: V gene, D gene, CDR3 length, J gene, clone size, CDR3 DNA, CDR3 protein. A D gene is named only where the DNA matches it firmly. A row's size may be missing; if present it is once, few, many or a size class.

v_call: TRBV2; d_call: NA; cdr3_length: 12; j_call: TRBJ1-1; clone_size: NA; cdr3_nt: TGTGCGGTGGGGGAGGGAAACACTGAAGCTTTCTTT; cdr3_aa: CAVGEGNTEAFF
v_call: TRBV7-6; d_call: NA; cdr3_length: 16; j_call: TRBJ2-7; clone_size: NA; cdr3_nt: TGTGCCAGCAGCTCTGGCGTCCTAGCCGGGATCTACGAGCAGTACTTC; cdr3_aa: CASSSGVLAGIYEQYF
v_call: TRBV11-1; d_call: NA; cdr3_length: 19; j_call: TRBJ1-4; clone_size: NA; cdr3_nt: TGTGCCAGCAGCTTTGGGACGAGGACAGTTGTTTCGGCTAATGAAAAACTGTTTTTT; cdr3_aa: CASSFGTRTVVSANEKLFF
v_call: TRBV4-1; d_call: TRBD2; cdr3_length: 17; j_call: TRBJ2-5; clone_size: many; cdr3_nt: TGCGCCAGCAGCCAAATAGCGGGAGGGCCTCTCGGAGAGACCCAGTACTTC; cdr3_aa: CASSQIAGGPLGETQYF
v_call: TRBV15; d_call: NA; cdr3_length: 15; j_call: TRBJ2-3; clone_size: few; cdr3_nt: TGTGCCACCAGCAGAGCCGGGGCCGGCACAGATACGCAGTATTTT; cdr3_aa: CATSRAGAGTDTQYF
v_call: TRBV12-3/TRBV12-4; d_call: TRBD2; cdr3_length: 16; j_call: TRBJ2-5; clone_size: many; cdr3_nt: TGTGCCAGCAGCGGGACACTAGCGGAGCCTCAAGAGACCCAGTACTTC; cdr3_aa: CASSGTLAEPQETQYF
v_call: TRBV12-3/TRBV12-4; d_call: NA; cdr3_length: 13; j_call: TRBJ2-5; clone_size: few; cdr3_nt: TGTGCCAGCAGCCCGGTAGTAGTTGAGACCCAGTACTTC; cdr3_aa: CASSPVVVETQYF
v_call: TRBV4-1; d_call: NA; cdr3_length: 15; j_call: TRBJ2-2; clone_size: few; cdr3_nt: TGCGCCAGCAGCCATCGAGAGGGCGACTCCGGGGAGCTGTTTTTT; cdr3_aa: CASSHREGDSGELFF
v_call: TRBV6-1; d_call: TRBD1; cdr3_length: 15; j_call: TRBJ2-3; clone_size: NA; cdr3_nt: TGTGCCAGCAGGGAAAGGGCAGGGGGCGCAGATACGCAGTATTTT; cdr3_aa: CASRERAGGADTQYF
v_call: TRBV6-1; d_call: TRBD1; cdr3_length: 15; j_call: TRBJ1-1; clone_size: few; cdr3_nt: TGTGCCAGCAGTACCTCAGGGACAGGGGGCACTGAAGCTTTCTTT; cdr3_aa: CASSTSGTGGTEAFF
v_call: TRBV6-1; d_call: NA; cdr3_length: 14; j_call: TRBJ2-7; clone_size: few; cdr3_nt: TGTGCCAGCAGCCCCGGGCGGAGCTCCTACGAGCAGTACTTC; cdr3_aa: CASSPGRSSYEQYF
v_call: TRBV4-1; d_call: TRBD1; cdr3_length: 17; j_call: TRBJ2-1; clone_size: many; cdr3_nt: TGCGCCAGCAGCCACCCCCTACAGGGGAGCTCCTACAATGAGCAGTTCTTC; cdr3_aa: CASSHPLQGSSYNEQFF
v_call: TRBV4-1; d_call: NA; cdr3_length: 15; j_call: TRBJ2-7; clone_size: many; cdr3_nt: TGCGCCAGCAGCCAAGATAGAGCAGTCGTCTACGAGCAGTACTTC; cdr3_aa: CASSQDRAVVYEQYF
v_call: TRBV20-1; d_call: TRBD1; cdr3_length: 16; j_call: TRBJ2-2; clone_size: NA; cdr3_nt: TGCAGTGCTAGGCCCACCGGGACAGGGGACACCGGGGAGCTGTTTTTT; cdr3_aa: CSARPTGTGDTGELFF
v_call: TRBV7-6; d_call: TRBD1; cdr3_length: 16; j_call: TRBJ2-3; clone_size: few; cdr3_nt: TGTGCCAGCAGCTCTGGACAGGGGTTGAGCACAGATACGCAGTATTTT; cdr3_aa: CASSSGQGLSTDTQYF
v_call: TRBV4-1; d_call: TRBD1; cdr3_length: 14; j_call: TRBJ2-3; clone_size: NA; cdr3_nt: TGCGCCAGCAGGCCTGAGACAGGGCCCGATACGCAGTATTTT; cdr3_aa: CASRPETGPDTQYF
v_call: TRBV29-1; d_call: NA; cdr3_length: 17; j_call: TRBJ2-7; clone_size: NA; cdr3_nt: TGCAGCGTTGAAGACGGCGGTGACGGGACGGTCTCCTACGAGCAGTACTTC; cdr3_aa: CSVEDGGDGTVSYEQYF
v_call: TRBV7-6; d_call: TRBD1; cdr3_length: 14; j_call: TRBJ1-6; clone_size: many; cdr3_nt: TGTGCCAGCAGTTTAGCAGGGGGTAATTCACCCCTCCACTTT; cdr3_aa: CASSLAGGNSPLHF
v_call: TRBV13; d_call: TRBD1; cdr3_length: 14; j_call: TRBJ1-1; clone_size: NA; cdr3_nt: TGTGCCAGCAGCCAAAACGACAGGGCCACTGAAGCTTTCTTT; cdr3_aa: CASSQNDRATEAFF
v_call: TRBV12-3/TRBV12-4; d_call: NA; cdr3_length: 13; j_call: TRBJ1-2; clone_size: few; cdr3_nt: TGTGCCAGCAGTTTGGACAACTTCTATGGCTACACCTTC; cdr3_aa: CASSLDNFYGYTF
v_call: TRBV7-8; d_call: TRBD1; cdr3_length: 17; j_call: TRBJ2-3; clone_size: NA; cdr3_nt: TGTGCCAGCAGCTTAGCGCCAAGGGGGCCGAACACAGATACGCAGTATTTT; cdr3_aa: CASSLAPRGPNTDTQYF
v_call: TRBV2; d_call: TRBD2; cdr3_length: 16; j_call: TRBJ2-1; clone_size: NA; cdr3_nt: TGTGCCAGCAGTGGGGCCCTAGCGGAGAAATACAATGAGCAGTTCTTC; cdr3_aa: CASSGALAEKYNEQFF
v_call: TRBV4-1; d_call: TRBD2; cdr3_length: 16; j_call: TRBJ2-1; clone_size: NA; cdr3_nt: TGCGCCAGCAGCCAAGCAGGAGCTGGGAGGGGAGATGAGCAGTTCTTC; cdr3_aa: CASSQAGAGRGDEQFF
v_call: TRBV12-3/TRBV12-4; d_call: NA; cdr3_length: 12; j_call: TRBJ1-1; clone_size: NA; cdr3_nt: TGTGCCAGCAGTCCTGGAACTATTGAAGCTTTCTTT; cdr3_aa: CASSPGTIEAFF
v_call: TRBV20-1; d_call: NA; cdr3_length: 11; j_call: TRBJ2-7; clone_size: few; cdr3_nt: TGCAGTGCTAGACCCGATTACGAGCAGTACTTC; cdr3_aa: CSARPDYEQYF
v_call: TRBV6-5; d_call: NA; cdr3_length: 17; j_call: TRBJ2-7; clone_size: NA; cdr3_nt: TGTGCCAGCAGTTACTCGTGGACATACCCAAGAACCTACGAGCAGTACTTC; cdr3_aa: CASSYSWTYPRTYEQYF
v_call: TRBV12-3/TRBV12-4; d_call: NA; cdr3_length: 12; j_call: TRBJ1-1; clone_size: many; cdr3_nt: TGTGCCGCTGGGTCGGGGAACACTGAAGCTTTCTTT; cdr3_aa: CAAGSGNTEAFF
v_call: TRBV20-1; d_call: TRBD2; cdr3_length: 15; j_call: TRBJ2-3; clone_size: few; cdr3_nt: TGCAGTGCCAACGGACAAGCGGGGGGCCGAGATACGCAGTATTTT; cdr3_aa: CSANGQAGGRDTQYF
v_call: TRBV24-1; d_call: NA; cdr3_length: 14; j_call: TRBJ2-6; clone_size: NA; cdr3_nt: TGTGCCACCAGTGACGGGGATGGGGCCAACGTCCTGACTTTC; cdr3_aa: CATSDGDGANVLTF
v_call: TRBV7-8; d_call: TRBD2; cdr3_length: 15; j_call: TRBJ2-1; clone_size: few; cdr3_nt: TGTGCCAGCAGCTCTAGCGGGGGGGCCGGGAATGAGCAGTTCTTC; cdr3_aa: CASSSSGGAGNEQFF
v_call: TRBV4-2; d_call: NA; cdr3_length: 13; j_call: TRBJ2-7; clone_size: once; cdr3_nt: TGTGCCAGCAGCCCGTCAGAGCAGTGGTTGCAGTACTTC; cdr3_aa: CASSPSEQWLQYF
v_call: TRBV4-1; d_call: NA; cdr3_length: 14; j_call: TRBJ2-1; clone_size: few; cdr3_nt: TGCGCCAGCAGCCAAGATGGCCAGGCTCATGAGCAGTTCTTC; cdr3_aa: CASSQDGQAHEQFF
v_call: TRBV27; d_call: NA; cdr3_length: 13; j_call: TRBJ1-1; clone_size: NA; cdr3_nt: TGTGCCAGCAGTTTGGTTGGTACCACTGAAGCTTTCTTT; cdr3_aa: CASSLVGTTEAFF
v_call: TRBV2; d_call: TRBD2; cdr3_length: 15; j_call: TRBJ2-3; clone_size: NA; cdr3_nt: TGTGCCAGCAGGGCGCAGACCGGGGGGTTGAATACGCAGTATTTT; cdr3_aa: CASRAQTGGLNTQYF
v_call: TRBV12-3/TRBV12-4; d_call: NA; cdr3_length: 15; j_call: TRBJ2-3; clone_size: few; cdr3_nt: TGTGCCAGCATCCCTGGATGGGGTTTTGGGCTTCCGCAGTATTTT; cdr3_aa: CASIPGWGFGLPQYF
v_call: TRBV2; d_call: NA; cdr3_length: 19; j_call: TRBJ2-1; clone_size: NA; cdr3_nt: TGTGCCAGCAGTGAAGCCGGACGCGGGGGCTATCCCCACTACAATGAGCAGTTCTTC; cdr3_aa: CASSEAGRGGYPHYNEQFF
v_call: TRBV2; d_call: NA; cdr3_length: 15; j_call: TRBJ2-5; clone_size: few; cdr3_nt: TGTGCCAGCTCACGGGCTGGACAGACCCAAGAGACCCAGTACTTC; cdr3_aa: CASSRAGQTQETQYF
v_call: TRBV28; d_call: NA; cdr3_length: 13; j_call: TRBJ2-3; clone_size: NA; cdr3_nt: TGTGCCAGCAGTTCTATGGACTCCGTAACGCAGTATTTT; cdr3_aa: CASSSMDSVTQYF
v_call: TRBV7-9; d_call: NA; cdr3_length: 12; j_call: TRBJ1-1; clone_size: few; cdr3_nt: TGTGCCACCTTGGCAGACGGAACCGAAGCTTTCTTT; cdr3_aa: CATLADGTEAFF
v_call: TRBV7-2; d_call: TRBD1; cdr3_length: 15; j_call: TRBJ1-2; clone_size: few; cdr3_nt: TGTGCCAGCAGCCCCTCCCCAGCAGGGGGCTATGGCTACACCTTC; cdr3_aa: CASSPSPAGGYGYTF
v_call: TRBV5-1; d_call: NA; cdr3_length: 15; j_call: TRBJ1-4; clone_size: few; cdr3_nt: TGCGCCAGCAGCCCCGGGGGGGGACTGCGCGAAAAACTGTTTTTT; cdr3_aa: CASSPGGGLREKLFF
v_call: TRBV7-9; d_call: NA; cdr3_length: 14; j_call: TRBJ2-1; clone_size: few; cdr3_nt: TGTGCCAGCAGCTTAAAGGGGGTAGACAATGAGCAGTTCTTC; cdr3_aa: CASSLKGVDNEQFF
v_call: TRBV28; d_call: NA; cdr3_length: 14; j_call: TRBJ2-5; clone_size: NA; cdr3_nt: TGTGCCAGCAGCACCCCGCCTTCGGGGGAGACCCAGTACTTC; cdr3_aa: CASSTPPSGETQYF
v_call: TRBV4-1; d_call: TRBD1; cdr3_length: 14; j_call: TRBJ1-5; clone_size: many; cdr3_nt: TGCGCCAGCACCTTGGGGACAGGTAATCAGCCCCAGCATTTT; cdr3_aa: CASTLGTGNQPQHF
v_call: TRBV28; d_call: TRBD2; cdr3_length: 18; j_call: TRBJ2-2; clone_size: many; cdr3_nt: TGTGCCAGCACCTCCTCGGGGCTAGCGGGATTCGGCACCGGGGAGCTGTTTTTT; cdr3_aa: CASTSSGLAGFGTGELFF
v_call: TRBV9; d_call: TRBD1; cdr3_length: 16; j_call: TRBJ2-1; clone_size: NA; cdr3_nt: TGTGCCAGCAGCGGGGGACAGGGGGCAACCTACAATGAGCAGTTCTTC; cdr3_aa: CASSGGQGATYNEQFF
v_call: TRBV6-1; d_call: TRBD2; cdr3_length: 14; j_call: TRBJ2-1; clone_size: many; cdr3_nt: TGTGCCAGTACTAGCGGGATGGTAGCCAATGAGCAGTTCTTC; cdr3_aa: CASTSGMVANEQFF
v_call: TRBV4-1; d_call: NA; cdr3_length: 16; j_call: TRBJ2-7; clone_size: NA; cdr3_nt: TGCGCCAGCAGCCAAGAATCTAGGACAGTATACTACGAGCAGTACTTC; cdr3_aa: CASSQESRTVYYEQYF
v_call: TRBV12-3/TRBV12-4; d_call: TRBD1; cdr3_length: 17; j_call: TRBJ1-1; clone_size: NA; cdr3_nt: TGTGCCAGCAGCTCTACCGGGACAGGCCTCATGAACACTGAAGCTTTCTTT; cdr3_aa: CASSSTGTGLMNTEAFF